The 22 T cell receptor beta chains below come from one sample, sequenced in a study of regulatory T cells in long-lasting Graves disease. The authors built TCR beta libraries using iRepertoire HTBI primers and Arm-PCR of CDR3 regions. TCRdb redid the calling of the multiplex PCR reads with MiXCR, one entry per CDR3 protein. The sample has approximately 310,000 distinct CDR3 sequences, about 18% seen once. Time point reported: newly diagnosed GD, antithyroid drugs for less than 3 months. From RNA extracted from PBMCs, the TCR library was made. Sequencing was performed on peripheral blood mononuclear cells (PBMCs), taken at new diagnosis, from a patient treated with antithyroid drugs. The receptors shown here come from a female donor with Graves disease.

The sample holds many counts of this clonotype. This chain uses TRBV5-1 with TRBJ2-7, with D possibly matching TRBD2 (6 bases). Per the germline V gene, CDR1 is SGHRS and CDR2 is YFSETQ. The CDR3 totals 13 residues. With 6 bases removed from V and 0 bases from J, the gap between germline ends came to 10 bases. In DNA form, the CDR3 reads TGCGCCAGCACTTTCGGGAGCTCCTACGAGCAGTACTTC. Translating gives CASTFGSSYEQYF.

This chain joins TRBV7-2 and TRBJ2-7; 7 nucleotides match TRBD1. CDR3 length equals 15 residues. V trimming: 5 bases; J trimming: 3 bases; junction bases outside the gene matches: 10. The germline V gene encodes CDR1 SGHTA and CDR2 FQGNSA. DNA of the CDR3: TGTGCCAGCAGCCCAGACAGGGAAAAGGACTACGAGCAGTACTTC. Translated: CASSPDREKDYEQYF.

This clonotype has more than one count but fewer than ten. A single base separates this from a much larger clone, so it may be a read error. V gene TRBV28 combines with J gene TRBJ2-5; no clear D. CDR1 is MDHEN, CDR2 SYDVKM, per germline. V was shortened by 3 bases and J by 4 bases, with 12 bases between the two germline ends. The CDR3 has 14 amino acids. This chain's CDR3 is CASSFVSIRETQYF. CDR3 DNA: TGTGCCAGCAGTTTTGTCTCTATTCGAGAGACCCAGTACTTC.

There are many counts of this clonotype. This chain connects TRBV11-2 to TRBJ2-5; possibly TRBD1 for D (6 bases). CDR3 length: 14 residues. The V and J ends lost 5 bases and 4 bases respectively, with 14 bases between them. Germline V gene lookup returns CDR1 SGHAT and CDR2 FQNNGV. The CDR3 coding sequence is TGTGCCAGCAGCCGAACCCCAGGGGTAGAGACCCAGTACTTC. This encodes CASSRTPGVETQYF.

This clonotype has ten or more counts. This chain links TRBV12-3 or TRBV12-4 with TRBJ1-1, with 8 bases matching TRBD1. V trimming: 5 bases; J trimming: 1 base; junction bases outside the gene matches: 3. The CDR3 totals 14 residues. The CDR3: CASSGQGPNTEAFF. CDR3 nucleotides: TGTGCCAGCAGTGGACAGGGCCCGAACACTGAAGCTTTCTTT.

This clonotype was found a few times. The chain recombines TRBV14 with TRBJ2-1, with a weak D call TRBD2 (6 bases). Germline lookup yields CDR1 SGHDN and CDR2 FVKESK. The CDR3 runs 16 residues. Trimming left V 1 base short and J 5 bases short, with 15 bases between. The CDR3 sequence is CASSQAMMGGNNEQFF. The CDR3 region has the DNA TGTGCCAGCAGCCAAGCAATGATGGGGGGAAACAATGAGCAGTTCTTC.

This clonotype was found many times. This chain links TRBV5-1 with TRBJ2-1; a weak D match, TRBD2 (5 bases). This CDR3 region has 15 residues. Looked up from germline, CDR1 is SGHRS and CDR2 is YFSETQ. The V and J ends lost 0 bases and 7 bases respectively, with 14 bases between them. CDR3 DNA sequence: TGCGCCAGCAGCTTGGGAGGAGGAGCGTGGAATGAGCAGTTCTTC. Protein: CASSLGGGAWNEQFF.

This clonotype was observed many times. The chain is built from TRBV18 and TRBJ2-7, with 7 bases lining up with TRBD1. Unmatched junction bases numbered 4, after V lost 1 base and J lost 7 bases. Germline assignment: CDR1 KGHSH and CDR2 LQKENI. This CDR3 region has 13 residues. Here the CDR3 DNA reads TGTGCCAGCTCACCACTCACAGGGGTAGAGCAGTACTTC. It translates to CASSPLTGVEQYF.

This clonotype was detected many times. The rearrangement links TRBV6-1 to TRBJ2-2, with D unresolved. The germline gives CDR1 MNHNS, CDR2 SASEGT. V gave up 5 bases and J gave up 6 bases, with 13 bases separating them. CDR3 length: 14 amino acids. The CDR3 DNA reads TGTGCCAGCAGTCCCCTCGCGAGCCCCGGGGAGCTGTTTTTT. It specifies CASSPLASPGELFF.

This clonotype was found many times. This rearrangement joins TRBV12-3 or TRBV12-4 to TRBJ1-4; 9 bases are shared with TRBD1. With V trimmed by 6 bases and J by 1 base, 6 bases remained unmatched. The CDR3 loop spans 16 amino acids. For the CDR3, the DNA is TGTGCCAGCAGCAGGGACAGGGATGGAACTAATGAAAAACTGTTTTTT. Translation: CASSRDRDGTNEKLFF.

V is TRBV2 and J is TRBJ2-5; maybe TRBD1 (5 bases). This CDR3 contains 14 residues. Germline-derived CDR1 and CDR2 are SNHLY and FYNNEI. V was clipped by 7 bases and J by 4 bases, with 16 bases between them. CDR3: CASTLQGGIETQYF. DNA of the CDR3: TGTGCCAGCACTCTCCAGGGTGGTATAGAGACCCAGTACTTC.

The CDR3 here is CASSFSGTGLDQPQHF. For the CDR3, the DNA is TGTGCCAGCAGTTTCAGTGGGACAGGGTTAGATCAGCCCCAGCATTTT. V gene TRBV12-3 or TRBV12-4 combines with J gene TRBJ1-5; 9 nucleotides agree with TRBD1. CDR3 length: 16 amino acids. V lost 3 bases, J lost 5 bases, and 8 bases stayed unmatched.

This clonotype has ten or more counts. V is TRBV27 and J is TRBJ1-5; D might be TRBD1 (5 bases). CDR3 size: 12 residues. V dropped 9 bases and J dropped 5 bases, with 11 bases sitting between them. Germline lookup yields CDR1 MNHEY and CDR2 SMNVEV (reference sequence). CDR3 loop: CASQQGDQPQHF. The CDR3 nucleotides are TGTGCCAGTCAACAAGGGGATCAGCCCCAGCATTTT.

This clonotype was picked up many times. This chain links TRBV27 with TRBJ2-5; tentative D call: TRBD1 (5 bases). The CDR3 runs to 14 residues. Per the germline V gene, CDR1 is MNHEY and CDR2 is SMNVEV (reference sequence). Trimming pared 6 bases from V and 1 base from J, leaving 12 bases between. CDR3 sequence reads: CASRTWGLQETQYF. CDR3 DNA sequence: TGTGCCAGCAGGACATGGGGCCTCCAAGAGACCCAGTACTTC.

This clonotype has only a few counts. The V call is TRBV27, the J call TRBJ1-4; a possible D gene is TRBD1 (6 bases). V shed 5 bases and J shed 3 bases, with 13 bases lying between them. The CDR3 is 15 amino acids. CDR1 MNHEY and CDR2 SMNVEV come from the germline V gene (reference sequence). The CDR3 sequence: CASSLHREANEKLFF. The CDR3, as DNA: TGTGCCAGCAGTCTACACAGGGAGGCTAATGAAAAACTGTTTTTT.

This clonotype was seen many times. The chain has TRBV18 and TRBJ2-5; D call uncertain. Germline V gives CDR1 KGHSH, CDR2 LQKENI. The CDR3 runs to 13 residues. Trimming pared 0 bases from V and 6 bases from J, leaving 8 bases between. CDR3 nucleotide sequence: TGTGCCAGCTCACCACCTACGCTTAAGACCCAGTACTTC. Protein sequence: CASSPPTLKTQYF. Full variable domain (outside the CDR3, taken from reference TRBV18 and TRBJ2-5): NAGVMQNPRHLVRRRGQEARLRCSPMKGHSHVYWYRQLPEEGLKFMVYLQKENIIDESGMPKERFSAEFPKEGPSILRIQQVVRGDSAAYFCASSPPTLKTQYFGPGTRLLVL.

The sample holds many counts of this clonotype. This rearrangement joins TRBV12-3 or TRBV12-4 to TRBJ1-5; 12 bases are a match to TRBD1. The CDR3 length is 15 residues. The trim removed 5 bases at V and 9 bases at J, leaving 8 bases unmatched. CDR3: CASSRDRGRPGPQHF. CDR3 nucleotides: TGTGCCAGCAGTCGGGACAGGGGGCGACCAGGGCCCCAGCATTTT.

Of note for this clonotype: The CDR3 does not close with the conserved phenylalanine or tryptophan, likely indicating a read error. This rearrangement joins TRBV5-4 to TRBJ2-5; possibly TRBD2 for D (5 bases). Germline V lookup: CDR1 SGHNT, CDR2 YYREEE (reference sequence). The V and J ends lost 6 bases and 2 bases respectively, with 11 bases between them. The CDR3 totals 13 residues. CDR3 sequence: CASKERAQETQYC. The CDR3 region has the DNA TGTGCCAGCAAAGAGAGGGCTCAAGAGACCCAGTACTGC.

This clonotype was counted at least ten times. This rearrangement joins TRBV12-3 or TRBV12-4 to TRBJ1-5; 9 bases fit TRBD1. The CDR3 covers 16 residues. V trimming: 6 bases; J trimming: 6 bases; junction bases outside the gene matches: 12. The CDR3 loop is CASSPRGQGFGQPQHF. The CDR3 bases are TGTGCCAGCAGCCCTCGGGGACAGGGTTTCGGTCAGCCCCAGCATTTT.

This clonotype was seen many times. The chain carries TRBV4-2 and TRBJ2-5; 8 bases fit TRBD1. Per the germline V gene, CDR1 is LGHNA and CDR2 is YNFKEQ. Trimming took 4 bases from V and 5 from J; bases not matched to a gene: 6. The CDR3 length is 14 residues. CDR3 DNA: TGTGCCAGCAGCCGGACAGGGCAGGAGGAGACCCAGTACTTC. This sequence encodes CASSRTGQEETQYF.

This clonotype was counted many times. The genes are TRBV11-2 and TRBJ2-4; the D is unclear. This CDR3 has 13 amino acids. Germline V gene data show CDR1 as SGHAT and CDR2 as FQNNGV. The ends were cut back, 4 bases at V and 6 bases at J, with 10 bases in the middle. The CDR3 DNA reads as TGTGCCAGCAGCTCGGACGGCTCAAACATTCAGTACTTC. Amino acid sequence: CASSSDGSNIQYF. Full variable domain (rest looked up from reference TRBV11-2 and TRBJ2-4): EAGVAQSPRYKIIEKRQSVAFWCNPISGHATLYWYQQILGQGPKLLIQFQNNGVVDDSQLPKDRFSAERLKGVDSTLKIQPAKLEDSAVYLCASSSDGSNIQYFGAGTRLSVL.

J is TRBJ2-3 and V is TRBV7-9; no firm D call. Between the trimmed V and J ends, which lost 7 bases and 2 bases, there was a span of 13 bases. There are 14 residues in the CDR3. CDR1 and CDR2 from the germline V gene are SEHNR and FQNEAQ (reference sequence). The CDR3 spells CASKGSRSTDTQYF. The CDR3 DNA sequence: TGTGCCAGCAAGGGATCTCGATCCACAGATACGCAGTATTTT. Full variable domain (outside the CDR3, taken from reference TRBV7-9 and TRBJ2-3): DTGVSQNPRHKITKRGQNVTFRCDPISEHNRLYWYRQTLGQGPEFLTYFQNEAQLEKSRLLSDRFSAERPKGSFSTLEIQRTEQGDSAMYLCASKGSRSTDTQYFGPGTRLTVL.